This TCR beta chain appears in the sequencing data of a study of CD8 T cells in Susac syndrome. Bulk CD8+ and CD4+ cells came from magnetic negative isolation; CD8+ TEMRA by FACS. A quantity of roughly 0.5 to 1 ug RNA underwent reverse transcription using random hexamers. A single record per CDR3 protein comes from TCRdb applying MiXCR to the immunoSEQ multiplex PCR reads. In the table there are 100,000 to 150,000 distinct CDR3 sequences, roughly 80% of which are singletons. CDR1 is SGDLS and CDR2 is YYNGEE in the germline V gene. J gave up 7 bases and V 2 bases, and 2 bases lay outside the gene matches. The CDR3 contains 15 residues.

The sample consisted of CD8+ T cells from PBMCs. This clonotype was sampled from a human donor with multiple sclerosis. The V and J genes are TRBV9 and TRBJ2-2; 13 nucleotides line up with TRBD2. The CDR3 region has the DNA TGTGCCAGCAGCGTCGGACTAGCGGGAGACGGGGAGCTGTTTTTT. Amino acids: CASSVGLAGDGELFF.